The present entry profiles one TCR beta chain with its context. What it binds is unknown. These data are taken from a study of T-cell memory formation after mild COVID-19. Whole-study context: TCR clustering was largely donor specific. Study-wide points: Clones contracting over day 15 to 85 were CD4/CD8 balanced, with later expanders leaning CD4+. The second-wave clones peaking on day 37 were not confirmed as SARS-CoV-2-specific.

The authors produced TCR alpha and TCR beta cDNA libraries with sample barcodes and UMIs by 5'RACE using constant-segment primers. TCRdb fed the 5' RACE reads into MiXCR, producing one record per CDR3 protein. The sample yields approximately 240,000 distinct CDR3 sequences, 16% seen once. The source of this sequence is a man between 18 and 29 years old who had mild COVID-19 (a few samples of this study predate the infection). Cell type and time point are not known. Sequenced material: PBMCs or a T cell subset sorted from them (not recorded which).

The CDR3 spells CAWSPHVSGAYEQYF. CDR3 sequence (DNA): TGTGCCTGGAGTCCCCACGTTAGCGGAGCCTACGAGCAGTACTTC. V usage is TRBV30 and J usage is TRBJ2-7, with D maybe TRBD2 (6 bases). Germline assignment: CDR1 GTSNPN and CDR2 SVGIG (reference sequence). The CDR3 loop spans 15 amino acids. The V and J ends lost 2 bases and 2 bases respectively, with 16 bases between them. The variable domain in full, completed from reference TRBV30 and TRBJ2-7, reads SQTIHQWPATLVQPVGSPLSLECTVEGTSNPNLYWYRQAAGRGLQLLFYSVGIGQISSEVPQNLSASRPQDRQFILSSKKLLLSDSGFYLCAWSPHVSGAYEQYFGPGTRLTVT.